Reported below is one TCR beta chain. Its antigen is still unknown. PCR amplification relied on 60 Vbeta primers (plus 13 Jbeta primers). As handled by the study authors: Later reanalysis found around 74 million unique TCR beta chains, about 11 million of them shared. Assay used: immunoSEQ multiplex PCR; TCRdb lists only in-frame clones, some missing. D and trimming come from the DNA, and the V and J calls and clone size come from that table. The sample yields 100,000 to 150,000 clones, over 50% seen once. This sample was included in a study of cytomegalovirus exposure and HLA in healthy donors. Study summary: Researchers previously reported finding more than 100 million unique TCR beta sequences from around 200 million T cells.

Trimming stripped 8 bases from V and 1 base from J, with 11 bases between. The CDR3 extends over 13 amino acids. The germline gives CDR1 MNHNS, CDR2 SASEGT. Study-wide points: Cytomegalovirus association was assigned to under 200 TCR beta chains. A later analysis associated approximately 17,000 TCR beta sequences with HLA alleles at a 0.05 false discovery rate.

Sequencing was performed on PBMCs. The TCR originated in a woman in her thirties or forties in good health and CMV-seropositive. The rearrangement uses TRBV6-1 and TRBJ1-2; D not certain. CDR3 in amino acids: CASFDTFNYGYTF. The CDR3 nucleotides are TGTGCCAGCTTTGACACCTTTAACTATGGCTACACCTTC.